Listed below are T cell receptor beta chains from one sample, sequenced in a study of lymphopenia after photon versus proton radiotherapy. The method was immunoSEQ multiplex PCR; TCRdb's version includes in-frame clones alone and lacks a portion of them. The sample lists about 30,000 clones; 94% were seen once. The sequencing here drew on peripheral blood, taken from a patient treated with photon-based radiotherapy. These receptors originate from a woman in her 50s with cholangiocarcinoma. Both conserved end residues are part of each CDR3. Each record gives: J gene, clone size, V gene, D gene, CDR3 protein, CDR3 DNA. A D gene is named only where the DNA matches it firmly. Clone size is not always given. Where it is, it says once, few, many or a class for expanded clones.

J gene: TRBJ2-6; clone size: .; V gene: TRBV29-1; D gene: .; CDR3 protein: CSVLPRAVSGANVLTF; CDR3 DNA: TGCAGCGTCCTTCCGCGGGCTGTTTCTGGGGCCAACGTCCTGACTTTC
J gene: TRBJ2-2; clone size: .; V gene: TRBV18; D gene: .; CDR3 protein: CASSPYRSGPNTGELFF; CDR3 DNA: TGTGCCAGCTCACCGTACCGATCCGGACCGAACACCGGGGAGCTGTTTTTT
J gene: TRBJ1-1; clone size: .; V gene: TRBV7-9; D gene: TRBD1; CDR3 protein: CASSFPGQSNTEAFF; CDR3 DNA: TGTGCCAGCAGCTTCCCGGGACAGTCGAACACTGAAGCTTTCTTT
J gene: TRBJ1-4; clone size: once; V gene: TRBV2; D gene: .; CDR3 protein: CASTRPVNEKLFF; CDR3 DNA: TGTGCCAGCACCCGACCCGTTAATGAAAAACTGTTTTTT
J gene: TRBJ1-4; clone size: few; V gene: TRBV14; D gene: .; CDR3 protein: CASSPQGGMRKLFF; CDR3 DNA: TGTGCCAGCAGCCCACAAGGGGGAATGAGAAAACTGTTTTTT
J gene: TRBJ1-5; clone size: .; V gene: TRBV7-2; D gene: TRBD1; CDR3 protein: CASSPDRGRDQPQHF; CDR3 DNA: TGTGCCAGCAGTCCGGACAGGGGTCGGGATCAGCCCCAGCATTTT
J gene: TRBJ1-1; clone size: once; V gene: TRBV6-6; D gene: TRBD1; CDR3 protein: CASSTGTGGEAFF; CDR3 DNA: TGTGCCAGCAGTACAGGGACAGGGGGTGAAGCTTTCTTT
J gene: TRBJ2-1; clone size: once; V gene: TRBV7-2; D gene: .; CDR3 protein: CASSSRRTDPGERNEQFF; CDR3 DNA: TGTGCCAGCAGCTCCAGGCGTACGGATCCCGGAGAGAGGAATGAGCAGTTCTTC
J gene: TRBJ1-5; clone size: .; V gene: TRBV5-1; D gene: TRBD1; CDR3 protein: CASSLGGDRQPQHF; CDR3 DNA: TGCGCCAGCAGCTTGGGAGGGGACAGGCAGCCCCAGCATTTT
J gene: TRBJ1-2; clone size: .; V gene: TRBV5-1; D gene: .; CDR3 protein: CASSPGGSYGYTF; CDR3 DNA: TGCGCCAGCAGCCCGGGGGGTAGCTATGGCTACACCTTC
J gene: TRBJ1-3; clone size: .; V gene: TRBV9; D gene: TRBD1; CDR3 protein: CASSAGTGAIGNTIYF; CDR3 DNA: TGTGCCAGCAGCGCAGGGACAGGGGCTATTGGAAACACCATATATTTT
J gene: TRBJ1-5; clone size: .; V gene: TRBV27; D gene: .; CDR3 protein: CASSPGGPNQPQHF; CDR3 DNA: TGTGCCAGCAGTCCCGGGGGGCCCAATCAGCCCCAGCATTTT
J gene: TRBJ1-1; clone size: once; V gene: TRBV7-9; D gene: .; CDR3 protein: CASSPGEVNTEAFF; CDR3 DNA: TGTGCCAGCAGCCCGGGGGAGGTGAACACTGAAGCTTTCTTT
J gene: TRBJ2-5; clone size: .; V gene: TRBV7-2; D gene: TRBD1; CDR3 protein: CASSSPGQGRETQYF; CDR3 DNA: TGTGCCAGCAGCTCGCCGGGACAGGGTAGGGAGACCCAGTACTTC
J gene: TRBJ1-2; clone size: .; V gene: TRBV10-3; D gene: TRBD1; CDR3 protein: CAISESSKGATEYGYTF; CDR3 DNA: TGTGCCATCAGTGAGTCCTCAAAGGGGGCGACGGAATATGGCTACACCTTC
J gene: TRBJ2-3; clone size: .; V gene: TRBV7-2; D gene: .; CDR3 protein: CASSKGGRQTATDTQYF; CDR3 DNA: TGTGCCAGCAGCAAAGGGGGAAGACAAACGGCCACAGATACGCAGTATTTT
J gene: TRBJ1-1; clone size: .; V gene: TRBV18; D gene: .; CDR3 protein: CASSLQRTSEAFF; CDR3 DNA: TGTGCCAGCTCACTCCAGAGAACTTCTGAAGCTTTCTTT
J gene: TRBJ1-2; clone size: .; V gene: TRBV4-3; D gene: .; CDR3 protein: CASSQDQTGRSYGYTF; CDR3 DNA: TGCGCCAGCAGCCAAGATCAAACAGGACGAAGCTATGGCTACACCTTC
J gene: TRBJ2-3; clone size: .; V gene: TRBV7-9; D gene: .; CDR3 protein: CASSPSGGATDTQYF; CDR3 DNA: TGTGCCAGCAGCCCATCCGGGGGAGCCACAGATACGCAGTATTTT
J gene: TRBJ2-7; clone size: .; V gene: TRBV7-2; D gene: TRBD1; CDR3 protein: CASSWSGGSQLGQYF; CDR3 DNA: TGTGCCAGCAGCTGGTCAGGGGGCTCCCAATTAGGGCAGTACTTC
J gene: TRBJ1-1; clone size: .; V gene: TRBV2; D gene: .; CDR3 protein: CASSEGHMNTEAFF; CDR3 DNA: TGTGCCAGCAGTGAAGGGCACATGAACACTGAAGCTTTCTTT
J gene: TRBJ2-6; clone size: .; V gene: TRBV1; D gene: .; CDR3 protein: CTEGQVYSGANVLTF; CDR3 DNA: TGCACCGAGGGACAGGTCTACTCTGGGGCCAACGTCCTGACTTTC
J gene: TRBJ1-5; clone size: .; V gene: TRBV23-1; D gene: .; CDR3 protein: CASSPPGTNQPQHF; CDR3 DNA: TGCGCCAGCAGTCCCCCAGGGACAAATCAGCCCCAGCATTTT
J gene: TRBJ1-2; clone size: once; V gene: TRBV18; D gene: .; CDR3 protein: CASSTGAQRANYGYTF; CDR3 DNA: TGTGCCAGCTCAACCGGGGCCCAGCGAGCTAACTATGGCTACACCTTC
J gene: TRBJ2-5; clone size: .; V gene: TRBV4-1; D gene: TRBD2; CDR3 protein: CASSQLLAGGPGTQYF; CDR3 DNA: TGCGCCAGCAGCCAACTACTAGCGGGGGGGCCTGGGACCCAGTACTTC
J gene: TRBJ2-5; clone size: .; V gene: TRBV10-3; D gene: TRBD2; CDR3 protein: CAIRERGGQETQYF; CDR3 DNA: TGTGCCATCAGGGAACGGGGGGGCCAAGAGACCCAGTACTTC
J gene: TRBJ2-7; clone size: .; V gene: TRBV18; D gene: .; CDR3 protein: CASSPPEGAEQYF; CDR3 DNA: TGTGCCAGCTCACCACCAGAGGGTGCCGAGCAGTACTTC
J gene: TRBJ2-5; clone size: .; V gene: TRBV7-2; D gene: .; CDR3 protein: CASSLRGETQYF; CDR3 DNA: TGTGCCAGCAGCTTAAGGGGGGAGACCCAGTACTTC
J gene: TRBJ1-1; clone size: .; V gene: TRBV9; D gene: TRBD1; CDR3 protein: CASSERTGISEAFF; CDR3 DNA: TGTGCCAGCAGCGAACGGACAGGGATTAGTGAAGCTTTCTTT
J gene: TRBJ1-1; clone size: .; V gene: TRBV30; D gene: .; CDR3 protein: CAWAVGGNTEAFF; CDR3 DNA: TGTGCCTGGGCCGTCGGGGGAAACACTGAAGCTTTCTTT
J gene: TRBJ2-2; clone size: .; V gene: TRBV9; D gene: .; CDR3 protein: CASSVETVTGELFF; CDR3 DNA: TGTGCCAGCAGCGTAGAAACAGTCACCGGGGAGCTGTTTTTT
J gene: TRBJ2-3; clone size: .; V gene: TRBV7-6; D gene: .; CDR3 protein: CASSLGQGRQYF; CDR3 DNA: TGTGCCAGCAGCTTAGGCCAGGGGAGGCAGTATTTT
J gene: TRBJ1-2; clone size: .; V gene: TRBV19; D gene: TRBD1; CDR3 protein: CASIHGQGTSGYTF; CDR3 DNA: TGTGCCAGTATCCACGGACAGGGAACCTCCGGCTACACCTTC
J gene: TRBJ1-2; clone size: .; V gene: TRBV30; D gene: TRBD1; CDR3 protein: CAWSGDSNYGYTF; CDR3 DNA: TGTGCCTGGAGTGGGGACAGCAACTATGGCTACACCTTC
J gene: TRBJ1-2; clone size: .; V gene: TRBV28; D gene: .; CDR3 protein: CASSFSQGLANYGYTF; CDR3 DNA: TGTGCCAGCAGTTTTAGTCAGGGACTCGCTAACTATGGCTACACCTTC
J gene: TRBJ2-2; clone size: .; V gene: TRBV18; D gene: .; CDR3 protein: CASSQGTRAGELFF; CDR3 DNA: TGTGCCAGCTCACAAGGCACCAGGGCCGGGGAGCTGTTTTTT
J gene: TRBJ2-1; clone size: .; V gene: TRBV2; D gene: TRBD1; CDR3 protein: CASSEEQGALNEQFF; CDR3 DNA: TGTGCCAGCAGTGAAGAACAGGGGGCTCTTAATGAGCAGTTCTTC
J gene: TRBJ1-3; clone size: once; V gene: TRBV19; D gene: .; CDR3 protein: CASQRGGPGNTIYF; CDR3 DNA: TGTGCCAGTCAACGAGGGGGACCTGGAAACACCATATATTTT
J gene: TRBJ1-1; clone size: .; V gene: TRBV4-3; D gene: .; CDR3 protein: CASSQDRGMNTEAFF; CDR3 DNA: TGCGCCAGCAGCCAAGATCGGGGGATGAACACTGAAGCTTTCTTT
J gene: TRBJ2-3; clone size: .; V gene: TRBV19; D gene: TRBD2; CDR3 protein: CASRPLAGGRTDTQYF; CDR3 DNA: TGTGCCAGTAGGCCACTAGCGGGGGGACGCACAGATACGCAGTATTTT